A single sample gave rise to the 29 T cell receptor beta chains below, sequenced in a study of cytomegalovirus exposure and HLA in healthy donors. The PCR contained 60 Vbeta and 13 Jbeta primers. This table comes from immunoSEQ multiplex PCR, and its TCRdb copy is limited to in-frame clones, with some not included. The sample lists roughly 110,000 clones, roughly 82% seen once, with less than 3.5% in the top ten. The material sequenced was PBMCs. The receptors stem from a man aged 25 to 40 in good health and CMV-seropositive.

This clone appeared a few times. The V and J genes are TRBV10-1 and TRBJ2-5; D unclear. This CDR3 has 15 residues. Germline loops: CDR1 WNHNN, CDR2 SYGVQD (reference sequence). Trimming shortened V by 2 bases and J by 5 bases, and 15 bases separated the two germline ends. In DNA form, the CDR3 reads TGCGCCAGCAGTGAGGCCGGTGAATCTTTGGAGACCCAGTACTTC. Encoded protein: CASSEAGESLETQYF.

V and J are TRBV2 and TRBJ2-2; D might be TRBD1 (6 bases). The CDR3 covers 16 residues. Germline CDR1 and CDR2: SNHLY and FYNNEI. Trimming removed 7 bases from V and 4 bases from J, with 19 bases in between. The CDR3 loop is CASIRANRAGTGELFF. The DNA of the CDR3 is TGTGCCAGCATTCGGGCCAACAGGGCGGGCACCGGGGAGCTGTTTTTT.

This clone was recorded only once. The chain recombines TRBV5-4 with TRBJ2-7; weak D call: TRBD1 (6 bases). Germline V CDR1 and CDR2: SGHNT, YYREEE (reference sequence). V lost 2 bases to trimming and J lost 2 bases, with 11 bases between them. CDR3 length: 14 amino acids. CDR3 nucleotides: TGTGCCAGCAGCTTTGCTGGGGGCCCCTACGAGCAGTACTTC. Encoded protein: CASSFAGGPYEQYF.

The chain recombines TRBV5-1 with TRBJ2-5; 7 bases agree with TRBD1. The V gene end was trimmed by 0 bases and the J gene end by 1 base; junction bases not matched to a gene: 9. The CDR3 runs 17 residues. The germline V gene has CDR1 SGHRS and CDR2 YFSETQ. In nucleotides, the CDR3 is TGCGCCAGCAGCTTGGCGGGTGGTGGGGACAGCCAAGAGACCCAGTACTTC. Protein product: CASSLAGGGDSQETQYF. The variable domain in full, with the rest retrieved from reference TRBV5-1 and TRBJ2-5, is KAGVTQTPRYLIKTRGQQVTLSCSPISGHRSVSWYQQTPGQGLQFLFEYFSETQRNKGNFPGRFSGRQFSNSRSEMNVSTLELGDSALYLCASSLAGGGDSQETQYFGPGTRLLVL.

V and J are TRBV6-6 and TRBJ1-2; TRBD1 might be the D (5 bases). This CDR3 has 14 residues. Germline CDR1 and CDR2: MNHNY and SVGAGI (reference sequence). Trimming removed 8 bases at V and 5 bases at J, with 18 bases between. CDR3 in amino acids: CASDKTEYGYGYTF. CDR3 nucleotide sequence: TGTGCCAGCGACAAGACAGAGTACGGGTATGGCTACACCTTC.

V is TRBV18 and J is TRBJ2-5, with TRBD1 as a possible D gene (5 bases). V was pared by 8 bases and J by 1 base, with 11 bases between. CDR1 KGHSH and CDR2 LQKENI come from the germline V gene. The CDR3 is 13 residues long. The CDR3 DNA reads TGTGCCAGCGCCAGGGAAGCCCAAGAGACCCAGTACTTC. Encoded protein: CASAREAQETQYF.

The V call is TRBV5-4, the J call TRBJ1-2; possible D gene TRBD1, 5 bases. Germline CDR1 reads SGHNT; CDR2 reads YYREEE (reference sequence). Trimming took off 1 base at V and 8 bases at J, with 12 bases between the two ends. The CDR3 extends over 13 amino acids. The CDR3 protein is CASSLYGGDGYTF. CDR3 in DNA: TGTGCCAGCAGCTTGTATGGAGGGGACGGCTACACCTTC.

The chain links TRBV5-4 to TRBJ1-2, with D perhaps matching TRBD1 (5 bases). V was pared by 5 bases and J by 6 bases, with 17 bases between. This CDR3 contains 14 residues. From germline, CDR1 is SGHNT and CDR2 YYREEE (reference sequence). As DNA, the CDR3 is TGTGCCAGCAGTCCAAGTCTGGCGACAGATGGCTACACCTTC. Its protein is CASSPSLATDGYTF. Complete variable domain (other parts from reference TRBV5-4 and TRBJ1-2): ETGVTQSPTHLIKTRGQQVTLRCSSQSGHNTVSWYQQALGQGPQFIFQYYREEENGRGNFPPRFSGLQFPNYSSELNVNALELDDSALYLCASSPSLATDGYTFGSGTRLTVV.

V is TRBV18 and J is TRBJ1-2; TRBD1 matches at 7 bases. CDR1 and CDR2 (germline): KGHSH, LQKENI. This CDR3 is built from 18 residues. V lost 3 bases, J lost 2 bases, and 15 bases stayed unmatched. This CDR3 reads CASSPIPGQTEGNYGYTF. The CDR3 DNA reads as TGTGCCAGCTCACCTATACCGGGACAGACTGAGGGGAACTATGGCTACACCTTC.

The CDR3 sequence: CASTEEGGTETITDTQYF. CDR3 in DNA: TGTGCCAGCACCGAGGAGGGGGGGACGGAGACCATTACAGATACGCAGTATTTT. The V gene is TRBV13, the J gene TRBJ2-3, with a weak D call TRBD2 (7 bases). The germline V gene encodes CDR1 PRHDT and CDR2 FYEKMQ (reference sequence). The CDR3 consists of 18 residues. Trimming took off 7 bases at V and 3 bases at J, with 26 bases between the two ends.

V is TRBV7-3 and J is TRBJ2-7, with D perhaps matching TRBD2 (7 bases). Trimming stripped 5 bases from V and 9 bases from J, with 20 bases between. Germline assignment: CDR1 SGHTA and CDR2 FQGTGA. The CDR3 totals 14 residues. The CDR3 DNA reads as TGTGCCAGCAGCCTCGGGGGCGGGGGAAACGGGCAGTACTTC. This codes for CASSLGGGGNGQYF.

The chain has TRBV11-1 and TRBJ2-3; perhaps TRBD1 as D (5 bases). This CDR3 comprises 13 residues. The ends were cut back, 3 bases at V and 3 bases at J, with 7 bases in the middle. Germline values: CDR1 SGHAT, CDR2 FQDESV (reference sequence). CDR3 in DNA: TGTGCCAGCAGCTTTAGGGGTACAGATACGCAGTATTTT. It specifies CASSFRGTDTQYF. The full variable domain, with the rest looked up from reference TRBV11-1 and TRBJ2-3, is EAEVAQSPRYKITEKSQAVAFWCDPISGHATLYWYRQILGQGPELLVQFQDESVVDDSQLPKDRFSAERLKGVDSTLKIQPAELGDSAMYLCASSFRGTDTQYFGPGTRLTVL.

The rearrangement links TRBV5-1 to TRBJ1-2; TRBD1 matches 9 bases. The CDR3 runs to 14 residues. After removal of 4 bases from V and 8 bases from J, the junction contained 9 bases not matched to a gene. Germline CDR1 and CDR2: SGHRS and YFSETQ. This chain's CDR3 is CASSITGTGIGYTF. The DNA of the CDR3 is TGCGCCAGCAGCATAACCGGGACAGGGATCGGCTACACCTTC.

DNA of the CDR3: TGTGCCAGCAGCTTTCGGGACTACGAGCAGTACTTC. It encodes CASSFRDYEQYF. The chain uses TRBV7-2 and TRBJ2-7, with a tentative D call TRBD2 (5 bases). The germline CDR1 and CDR2 sequences are SGHTA and FQGNSA. The V and J ends lost 3 bases and 3 bases respectively, with 6 bases between them. CDR3 length: 12 residues.

The rearrangement links TRBV11-2 to TRBJ2-5; TRBD1 matches 7 bases. Germline values: CDR1 SGHAT, CDR2 FQNNGV. This CDR3 comprises 14 residues. V lost 5 bases to trimming and J lost 6 bases; unmatched junction nucleotides: 9. The chain's CDR3 is CASSPDRVGKTQYF. CDR3 in DNA: TGTGCCAGCAGCCCAGACAGGGTTGGGAAGACCCAGTACTTC.

The V and J genes are TRBV5-8 and TRBJ1-5; D gene ambiguous. This CDR3 has 13 amino acids. The V gene's germline CDR1 is SGHTS and CDR2 YDEGEE. The germline V and J ends were trimmed by 6 bases and 1 base, with 8 bases remaining between them. The CDR3 region is CASTDWSNQPQHF. The CDR3, as DNA: TGTGCCAGCACGGACTGGAGCAATCAGCCCCAGCATTTT.

This clone appeared a few times. J is TRBJ2-3 and V is TRBV5-5; a possible D gene is TRBD1 (6 bases). Trimming removed 4 bases from V and 0 bases from J, with 12 bases in between. Per the germline V gene, CDR1 is SGHKS and CDR2 is YYEKEE (reference sequence). The CDR3 runs 15 residues. CDR3 sequence (DNA): TGTGCCAGCAGCCCCTGGGACACTAGCACAGATACGCAGTATTTT. This sequence encodes CASSPWDTSTDTQYF.

Turning to this clone: At one end, the junction sequence differs from germline, possibly due to a read error. This chain joins TRBV7-9 and TRBJ1-1; 12 bases fit TRBD1. CDR1 is SEHNR and CDR2 is FQNEAQ in the germline V gene (reference sequence). The CDR3 has 14 amino acids. In nucleotides, the CDR3 is TGTTCCAGCAGCACAAGGGACAGGGGGCGAGTTGCTTTCTTT. Encoded protein: CSSSTRDRGRVAFF.

This chain connects TRBV6-5 to TRBJ1-1; 7 bases align to TRBD1. Per germline, CDR1 MNHEY and CDR2 SVGAGI. The CDR3 sequence is 14 residues long. Trimming took 2 bases from V and 12 from J; bases not matched to a gene: 12. CDR3 residues: CASSYMTGQTGTFF. In DNA form, the CDR3 reads TGTGCCAGCAGTTACATGACAGGGCAAACTGGAACTTTCTTT.

A note on this clone: This sample also contains other DNA sequences that code for the same CDR3. The gene calls are TRBV19 and TRBJ1-5, with D possibly matching TRBD1 (5 bases). This CDR3 has 15 residues. V was clipped by 6 bases and J by 7 bases, with 19 bases between them. The germline V gene encodes CDR1 LNHDA and CDR2 SQIVND (reference sequence). CDR3: CASSITAGKGQPQHF. In DNA form, the CDR3 reads TGTGCCAGTAGCATAACGGCAGGGAAGGGCCAGCCCCAGCATTTT.

The genes are TRBV7-2 and TRBJ2-5; 10 bases fit TRBD2. CDR3 length: 16 residues. Unmatched junction bases numbered 10, after V lost 5 bases and J lost 4 bases. From germline, CDR1 is SGHTA and CDR2 FQGNSA. This CDR3 is CASSRNSGGPGETQYF. The CDR3 nucleotides read TGTGCCAGCAGCCGCAATAGCGGGGGGCCCGGAGAGACCCAGTACTTC.

V is TRBV11-2 and J is TRBJ2-3, with D hard to call. Germline CDR1 SGHAT, CDR2 FQNNGV. Between the trimmed V and J ends, which lost 0 bases and 7 bases, there was a span of 5 bases. The CDR3 runs to 12 residues. The CDR3 nucleotides read TGTGCCAGCAGCTTAGACCCCAATACGCAGTATTTT. Its translation: CASSLDPNTQYF.

This sequence joins TRBV18 and TRBJ2-7; D perhaps matches TRBD2 (5 bases). CDR1 is KGHSH and CDR2 is LQKENI in the germline V gene. The ends were cut back, 2 bases at V and 1 base at J, with 12 bases in the middle. CDR3 length: 15 amino acids. CDR3 coding DNA: TGTGCCAGCTCACCATCGGGGATCGGATCCTACGAGCAGTACTTC. Translation: CASSPSGIGSYEQYF.

The chain employs TRBV13 and TRBJ2-7; tentative D call: TRBD2 (5 bases). V shed 5 bases and J shed 4 bases, with 12 bases lying between them. CDR3 length: 13 residues. Germline-derived CDR1 and CDR2 are PRHDT and FYEKMQ (reference sequence). This CDR3 is CASSPERQYEQYF. CDR3 DNA: TGTGCCAGCAGCCCGGAGCGGCAGTACGAGCAGTACTTC.

V is TRBV6-1 and J is TRBJ1-1; 9 bases align to TRBD1. Germline values: CDR1 MNHNS, CDR2 SASEGT. The J segment lost 5 bases and the V segment lost 9 bases, leaving 7 bases of the junction unmatched. The CDR3 runs to 13 residues. CDR3 sequence: CASSDRGLTEAFF. CDR3 in DNA: TGTGCCAGTTCGGACAGGGGTCTTACTGAAGCTTTCTTT.

The chain combines TRBV7-9 with TRBJ1-1; D may be TRBD1 (6 bases). The CDR3 contains 14 residues. Trimming cost V 3 bases and J 0 bases, with 8 bases left between them. CDR1 and CDR2 (germline): SEHNR, FQNEAQ (reference sequence). CDR3 residues: CASSFRGVNTEAFF. In DNA form, the CDR3 reads TGTGCCAGCAGCTTCAGGGGAGTGAACACTGAAGCTTTCTTT.

J is TRBJ2-7 and V is TRBV13; tentative D call: TRBD2 (5 bases). CDR1 PRHDT and CDR2 FYEKMQ come from the germline V gene (reference sequence). This CDR3 spans 14 amino acids. V was pared by 6 bases and J by 7 bases, with 19 bases between. CDR3 in amino acids: CASSPGGLRWEQYF. DNA of the CDR3: TGTGCCAGCAGTCCGGGCGGGTTGAGGTGGGAGCAGTACTTC.

The chain recombines TRBV6-1 with TRBJ2-5; TRBD1 agrees at 7 bases. V dropped 1 base and J dropped 2; count of bases not matched to a gene: 13. CDR1 is MNHNS, CDR2 SASEGT, per germline. The CDR3 consists of 18 residues. The CDR3 nucleotides are TGTGCCAGCAGTGAAGAGGTCGTCGGACAGGCGCTTCAAGAGACCCAGTACTTC. This translates into CASSEEVVGQALQETQYF.

This clone was picked up a small number of times. The chain links TRBV19 to TRBJ1-1, with 8 bases that match TRBD1. Germline lookup yields CDR1 LNHDA and CDR2 SQIVND (reference sequence). Losses at the gene ends were 5 bases for V and 7 bases for J; bases not matched to a gene: 9. The CDR3 loop spans 14 amino acids. CDR3 nucleotides: TGTGCCAGTAGTTTCCAGGGGGCAAAGGGTGAAGCTTTCTTT. Translating gives CASSFQGAKGEAFF.